This TCR beta chain was recovered during a study of blood T cell repertoires in COVID-19. Across the whole study: The United States, Italy and Spain were the sources of the acute and convalescent COVID-19 samples. Sample material is recorded as cDNA or gDNA derived from T cells, B-cell-depleted T cells, or PBMCs.

V lost 6 bases, J lost 2 bases, and 5 bases stayed unmatched. CDR1 is SGHTA and CDR2 is FQGNSA in the germline V gene. CDR3 size: 16 residues. The table came from immunoSEQ multiplex PCR; TCRdb's copy has only in-frame clones and leaves some out. Of about 78,000 clones in the sample, about 85% are singletons; the top ten hold about 5.8%. The J gene is TRBJ2-1, the V gene TRBV7-2, with 12 bases identical to TRBD2. Sequencing input: peripheral blood. This clonotype was obtained from a man aged 60 to 69 with active or convalescent COVID-19. The CDR3 nucleotides are TGTGCCAGCAGTTTCACTAGCGGGGGGACCTACAATGAGCAGTTCTTC. Amino acid sequence: CASSFTSGGTYNEQFF.